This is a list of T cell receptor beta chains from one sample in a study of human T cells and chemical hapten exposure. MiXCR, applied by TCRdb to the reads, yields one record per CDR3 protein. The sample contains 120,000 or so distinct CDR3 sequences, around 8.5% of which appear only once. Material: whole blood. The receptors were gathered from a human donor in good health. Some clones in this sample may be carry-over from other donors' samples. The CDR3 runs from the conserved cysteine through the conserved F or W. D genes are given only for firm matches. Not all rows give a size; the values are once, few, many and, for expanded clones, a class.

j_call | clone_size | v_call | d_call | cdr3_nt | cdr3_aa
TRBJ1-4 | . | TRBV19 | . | TGTGCCAGTAGTATCCTGACGGGGGGGGATGAAAAACTGTTTTTT | CASSILTGGDEKLFF
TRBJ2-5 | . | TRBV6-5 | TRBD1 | TGTGCCAGCAGAGAGACAGGGGGCGCGTTGGGAGGAGGGACCCAGTACTTC | CASRETGGALGGGTQYF
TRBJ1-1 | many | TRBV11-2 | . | TGTGCCAGCAGCTTGGGACACTTTGAAGCTTTCTTT | CASSLGHFEAFF
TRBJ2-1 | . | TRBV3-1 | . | TGTGCCAGCAGCCAAGACGGAGCGGCGGCGCAGTTCTTC | CASSQDGAAAQFF
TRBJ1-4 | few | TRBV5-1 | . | TGCGCCAGCAGCTCTGGACAGAGCTTTAATGAAAAACTGTTTTTT | CASSSGQSFNEKLFF
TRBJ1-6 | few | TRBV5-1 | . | TGCGCCAGCAGCTTGGGTCGACAGGATCGGAATTCACCCCTCCACTTT | CASSLGRQDRNSPLHF
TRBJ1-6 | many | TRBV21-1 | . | TGTGCCAGCAGCCTCATGCGGAGCTCCTATAATTCACCCCTCCACTTT | CASSLMRSSYNSPLHF
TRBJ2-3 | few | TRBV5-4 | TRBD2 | TGTGCCAGCAGCCCCGGACTAGCCGAAAGCACAGATACGCAGTATTTT | CASSPGLAESTDTQYF
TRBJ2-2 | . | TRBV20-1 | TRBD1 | TGCAGTGCTAGAATGACAGGGGGGCGCTCCGGGGAGCTGTTTTTT | CSARMTGGRSGELFF
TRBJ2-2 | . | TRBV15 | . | TGTGCCACCAGCAGGTCAACGGCCGGGGAGCTGTTTTTT | CATSRSTAGELFF
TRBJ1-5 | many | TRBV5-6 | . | TGTGCCAGCAGCTTGGCCGGGGGACATCAGCCCCAGCATTTT | CASSLAGGHQPQHF
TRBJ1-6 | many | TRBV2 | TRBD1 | TGTGCCAGCAGAGACAGGGCGGGATACTCCTATAATTCACCCCTCCACTTT | CASRDRAGYSYNSPLHF
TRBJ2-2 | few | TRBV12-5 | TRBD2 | TGTGCTAGTGGTTTGAGGGCGGGAGGTAGCACCGGGGAGCTGTTTTTT | CASGLRAGGSTGELFF
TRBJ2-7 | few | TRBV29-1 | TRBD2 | TGCAGCGTGGGGCCTAGCGGGAACTCCTACGAGCAGTACTTC | CSVGPSGNSYEQYF
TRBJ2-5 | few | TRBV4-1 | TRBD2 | TGCGCCAGCAGCAACCCCGGACTAGCACAAGAGACCCAGTACTTC | CASSNPGLAQETQYF
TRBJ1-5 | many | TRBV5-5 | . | TGTGCCAGCAGCTTGACAGGGCCCAATCAGCCCCAGCATTTT | CASSLTGPNQPQHF
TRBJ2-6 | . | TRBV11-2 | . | TGTGCCAGCAGCTTAGATCTTACTAGCTCTGGGGCCAACGTCCTGACTTTC | CASSLDLTSSGANVLTF
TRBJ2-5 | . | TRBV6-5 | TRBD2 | TGTGCCAGCAGTTATGCAGCGGGACGAGAGACCCAGTACTTC | CASSYAAGRETQYF
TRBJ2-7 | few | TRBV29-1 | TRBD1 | TGCAGCGTTGAAGATGAGGAGACAGGGAACTACGAGCAGTACTTC | CSVEDEETGNYEQYF
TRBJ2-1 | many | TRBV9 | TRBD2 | TGTGCCAGCCAAACTAGCGGGTACAATGAGCAGTTCTTC | CASQTSGYNEQFF
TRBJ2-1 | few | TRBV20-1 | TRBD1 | TGCAGTGTCACGGGACAGGGGGTAATGCATGAGCAGTTCTTC | CSVTGQGVMHEQFF
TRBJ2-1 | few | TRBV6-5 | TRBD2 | TGTGCCAGCAGTTATTTAGCGGGAGCACTGTACAATGAGCAGTTCTTC | CASSYLAGALYNEQFF
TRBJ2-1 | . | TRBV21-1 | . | TGTGCCAGCAGCAACCGTTTTTGGGAATTTGAGCAGTTCTTC | CASSNRFWEFEQFF
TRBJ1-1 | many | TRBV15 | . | TGTGCCACCAGCAGATTGAACACTGAAGCTTTCTTT | CATSRLNTEAFF
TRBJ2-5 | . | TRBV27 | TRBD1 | TGTGCCAGCGTGGACAGGGGGGAAGAGACCCAGTACTTC | CASVDRGEETQYF
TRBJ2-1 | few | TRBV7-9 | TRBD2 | TGTGCCAGCAGCTCCCCACTAGCGGGGGTATCCAATGAGCAGTTCTTC | CASSSPLAGVSNEQFF
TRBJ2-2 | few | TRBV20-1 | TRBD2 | TGCAGTGCTAGCCCCGTGGGTAGCGGGAGGTACCCCGGGGAGCTGTTTTTT | CSASPVGSGRYPGELFF
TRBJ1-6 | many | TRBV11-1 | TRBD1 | TGTGCCAGCAGCTATCGGACAGGTCCGAATTCACCCCTCCACTTT | CASSYRTGPNSPLHF
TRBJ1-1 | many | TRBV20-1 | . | TGCAGTGCTAGCCCCCAGGGAATACTGGAGGCTTTCTTT | CSASPQGILEAFF
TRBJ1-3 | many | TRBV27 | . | TGTGCCAGCAGTCCTGGGGACCGAGATGGAAACACCATATATTTT | CASSPGDRDGNTIYF
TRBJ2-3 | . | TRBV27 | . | TGTGCCAGCAGTTTCGGGGGTCGAAGCACAGATACGCAGTATTTT | CASSFGGRSTDTQYF
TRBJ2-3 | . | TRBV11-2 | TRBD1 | TGTGCCAGCAGCATACAGGGGTCGGCAGATACGCAGTATTTT | CASSIQGSADTQYF
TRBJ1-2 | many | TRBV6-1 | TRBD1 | TGTGCCAGCAGTTCCGCCGGGACAGGGGTTGGAGGCTACACCTTC | CASSSAGTGVGGYTF
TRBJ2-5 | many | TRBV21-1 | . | TGTGCCAGCAGCCACCCTGACAGGGGGCAAAAAGAGACCCAGTACTTC | CASSHPDRGQKETQYF
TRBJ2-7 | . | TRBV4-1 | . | TGCGCCAGCAGCCAAGTAGGGGGTACCTACGAGCAGTACTTC | CASSQVGGTYEQYF
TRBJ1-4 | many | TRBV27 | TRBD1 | TGTGCCAGCGGGACAGAGTCAAATGAAAAACTGTTTTTT | CASGTESNEKLFF
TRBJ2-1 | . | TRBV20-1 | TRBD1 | TGCAGTGCTAGAGATCTCAGACAGGGAAGCTCCTACAATGAGCAGTTCTTC | CSARDLRQGSSYNEQFF